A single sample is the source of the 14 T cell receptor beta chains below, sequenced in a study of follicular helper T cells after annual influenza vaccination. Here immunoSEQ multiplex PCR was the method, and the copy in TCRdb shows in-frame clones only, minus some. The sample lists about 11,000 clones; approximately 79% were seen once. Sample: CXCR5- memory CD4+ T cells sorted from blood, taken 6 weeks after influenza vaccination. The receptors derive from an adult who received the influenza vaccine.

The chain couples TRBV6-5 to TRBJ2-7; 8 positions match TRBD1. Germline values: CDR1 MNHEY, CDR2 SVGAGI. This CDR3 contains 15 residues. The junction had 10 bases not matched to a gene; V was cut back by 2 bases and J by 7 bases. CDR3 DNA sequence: TGTGCCAGCAGTTACGAAAGACAGGGGCGCTGGGAGCAGTACTTC. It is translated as CASSYERQGRWEQYF.

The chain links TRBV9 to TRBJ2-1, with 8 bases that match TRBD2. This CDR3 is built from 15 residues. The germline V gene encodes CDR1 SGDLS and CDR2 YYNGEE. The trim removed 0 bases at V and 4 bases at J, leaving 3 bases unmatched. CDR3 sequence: CASSVAPGGYNEQFF. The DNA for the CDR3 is TGTGCCAGCAGCGTAGCTCCGGGGGGGTACAATGAGCAGTTCTTC.

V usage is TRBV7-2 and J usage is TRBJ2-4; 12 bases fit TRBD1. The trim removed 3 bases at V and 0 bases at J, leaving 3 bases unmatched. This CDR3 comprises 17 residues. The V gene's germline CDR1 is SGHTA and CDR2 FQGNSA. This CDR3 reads CASSLGQGARAKNIQYF. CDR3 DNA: TGTGCCAGCAGCTTGGGACAGGGGGCCAGAGCCAAAAACATTCAGTACTTC.

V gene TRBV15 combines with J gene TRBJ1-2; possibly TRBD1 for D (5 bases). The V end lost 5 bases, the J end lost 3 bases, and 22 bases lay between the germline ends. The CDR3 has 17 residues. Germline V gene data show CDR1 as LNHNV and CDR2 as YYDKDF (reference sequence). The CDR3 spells CATSAPRPYKGHYGYTF. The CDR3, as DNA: TGTGCCACCAGCGCCCCACGCCCCTACAAGGGGCACTATGGCTACACCTTC. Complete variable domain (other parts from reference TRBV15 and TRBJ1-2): DAMVIQNPRYQVTQFGKPVTLSCSQTLNHNVMYWYQQKSSQAPKLLFHYYDKDFNNEADTPDNFQSRRPNTSFCFLDIRSPGLGDTAMYLCATSAPRPYKGHYGYTFGSGTRLTVV.

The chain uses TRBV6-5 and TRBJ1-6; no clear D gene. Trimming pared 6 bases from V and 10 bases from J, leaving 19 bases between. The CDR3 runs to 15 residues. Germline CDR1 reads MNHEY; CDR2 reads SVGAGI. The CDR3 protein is CASRGYRAEGSPLHF. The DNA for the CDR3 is TGTGCCAGCAGGGGCTACCGGGCCGAGGGCTCACCCCTCCACTTT.

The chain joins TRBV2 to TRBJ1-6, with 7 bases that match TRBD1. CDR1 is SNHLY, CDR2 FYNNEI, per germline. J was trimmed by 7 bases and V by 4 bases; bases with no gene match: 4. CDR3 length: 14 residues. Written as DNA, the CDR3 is TGTGCCAGCAGTGTAGACAGGGTCAATTCACCCCTCCACTTT. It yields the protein CASSVDRVNSPLHF.

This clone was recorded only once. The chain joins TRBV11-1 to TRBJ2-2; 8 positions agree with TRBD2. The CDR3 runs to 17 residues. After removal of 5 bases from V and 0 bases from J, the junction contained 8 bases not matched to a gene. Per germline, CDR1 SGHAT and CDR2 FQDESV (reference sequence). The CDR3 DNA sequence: TGTGCCAGCAGCGGAGGATACGGGGGGGCGAACACCGGGGAGCTGTTTTTT. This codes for CASSGGYGGANTGELFF. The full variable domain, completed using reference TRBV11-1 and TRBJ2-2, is EAEVAQSPRYKITEKSQAVAFWCDPISGHATLYWYRQILGQGPELLVQFQDESVVDDSQLPKDRFSAERLKGVDSTLKIQPAELGDSAMYLCASSGGYGGANTGELFFGEGSRLTVL.

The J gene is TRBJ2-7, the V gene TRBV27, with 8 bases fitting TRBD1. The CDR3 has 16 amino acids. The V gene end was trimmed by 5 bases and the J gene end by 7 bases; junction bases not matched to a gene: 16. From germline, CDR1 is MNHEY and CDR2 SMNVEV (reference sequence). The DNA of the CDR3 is TGTGCCAGCAGTATAAAGACAGGGGCAGGTATGGGGGAGCAGTACTTC. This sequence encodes CASSIKTGAGMGEQYF.

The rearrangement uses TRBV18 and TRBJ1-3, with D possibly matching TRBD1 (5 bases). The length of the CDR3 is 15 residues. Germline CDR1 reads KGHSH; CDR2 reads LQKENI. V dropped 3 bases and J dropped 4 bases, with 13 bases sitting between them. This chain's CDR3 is CASSPAGRMGNTIYF. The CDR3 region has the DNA TGTGCCAGCTCACCGGCAGGGAGGATGGGAAACACCATATATTTT. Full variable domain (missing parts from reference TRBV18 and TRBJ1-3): NAGVMQNPRHLVRRRGQEARLRCSPMKGHSHVYWYRQLPEEGLKFMVYLQKENIIDESGMPKERFSAEFPKEGPSILRIQQVVRGDSAAYFCASSPAGRMGNTIYFGEGSWLTVV.

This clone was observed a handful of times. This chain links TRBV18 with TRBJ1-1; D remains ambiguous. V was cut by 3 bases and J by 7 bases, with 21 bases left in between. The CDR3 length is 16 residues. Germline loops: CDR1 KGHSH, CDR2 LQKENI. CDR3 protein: CASSPPATRQISEAFF. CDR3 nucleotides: TGTGCCAGCTCACCCCCAGCCACCAGACAAATCAGTGAAGCTTTCTTT.

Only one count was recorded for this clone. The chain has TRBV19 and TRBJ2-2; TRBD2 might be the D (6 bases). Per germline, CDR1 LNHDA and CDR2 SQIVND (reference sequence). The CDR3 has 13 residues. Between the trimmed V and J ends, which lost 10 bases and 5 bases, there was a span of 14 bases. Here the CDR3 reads CATHAGWTGELFF. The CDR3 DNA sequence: TGTGCCACCCACGCGGGGTGGACCGGGGAGCTGTTTTTT.

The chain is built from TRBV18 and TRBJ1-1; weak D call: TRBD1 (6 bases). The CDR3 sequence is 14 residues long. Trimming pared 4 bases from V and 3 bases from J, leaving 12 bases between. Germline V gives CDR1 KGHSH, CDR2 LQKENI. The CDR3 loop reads CASSRQEAHTEAFF. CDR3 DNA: TGTGCCAGCTCACGACAGGAAGCGCACACTGAAGCTTTCTTT. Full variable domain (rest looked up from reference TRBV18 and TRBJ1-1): NAGVMQNPRHLVRRRGQEARLRCSPMKGHSHVYWYRQLPEEGLKFMVYLQKENIIDESGMPKERFSAEFPKEGPSILRIQQVVRGDSAAYFCASSRQEAHTEAFFGQGTRLTVV.

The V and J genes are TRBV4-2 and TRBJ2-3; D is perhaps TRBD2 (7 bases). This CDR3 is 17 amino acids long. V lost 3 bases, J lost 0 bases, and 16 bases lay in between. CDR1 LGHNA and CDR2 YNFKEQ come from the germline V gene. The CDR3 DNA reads TGTGCCAGCAGCCACCTAGGGGGGGGCCCTAGCACAGATACGCAGTATTTT. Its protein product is CASSHLGGGPSTDTQYF.

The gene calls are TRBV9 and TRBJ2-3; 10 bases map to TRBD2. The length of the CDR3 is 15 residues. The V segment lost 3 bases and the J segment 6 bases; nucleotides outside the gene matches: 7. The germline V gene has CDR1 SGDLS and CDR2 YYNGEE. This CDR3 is CASSGLAGESDTQYF. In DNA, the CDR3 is TGTGCCAGCAGCGGGCTAGCGGGGGAAAGTGATACGCAGTATTTT.